These 11 T cell receptor beta chains share one sample of origin, sequenced in a study of T cells expressing NK-cell markers. With the 5' RACE reads reprocessed, TCRdb shows one record per CDR3 protein and no DNA. This listing includes fewer than 400,000 distinct CDR3 sequences. Material: blood T cells: a sorted CD56 or NKG2C T cell subset, CD4+ or CD8+ T cells, or bulk PBMC T cells (not recorded which). These receptors were collected from a man between 18 and 69 years old in good health.

The CDR3 here is CSARDLPGAINSPLHF. The chain links TRBV20-1 to TRBJ1-6; no DNA is available, so the TRBD1 call from TCRdb remains unchecked. Germline CDR1 is DFQATT and CDR2 is SNEGSKA (reference sequence). The CDR3 extends over 16 amino acids.

The chain has TRBV11-3 and TRBJ2-1; the D call from TCRdb, TRBD1, cannot be confirmed without DNA. From germline, CDR1 is SGHNT and CDR2 YENEEA. There are 17 residues in the CDR3. The CDR3 loop is CASSLGGGKSSYNEQFF.

The gene calls are TRBV14 and TRBJ2-1; TCRdb's assignment of TRBD1 cannot be checked, as there is no DNA. Per germline, CDR1 SGHDN and CDR2 FVKESK. This CDR3 is built from 14 residues. CDR3 loop: CASSLWNRGNEQFF.

This chain uses TRBV5-5 with TRBJ1-2; there is no DNA to check the TCRdb D call of TRBD1. This CDR3 has 15 amino acids. The germline V gene has CDR1 SGHKS and CDR2 YYEKEE (reference sequence). CDR3 in amino acids: CASTGQGNANYGYTF.

This chain uses TRBV7-9 with TRBJ1-4; TCRdb returns TRBD1, unconfirmable since there is no DNA. CDR1 SEHNR and CDR2 FQNEAQ come from the germline V gene (reference sequence). CDR3 length: 15 amino acids. The CDR3 spells CASSVNRATNEKLFF.

This chain uses TRBV20-1 with TRBJ2-1; the TRBD1 assignment by TCRdb is unverifiable without DNA. This CDR3 region has 16 residues. Germline assignment: CDR1 DFQATT and CDR2 SNEGSKA (reference sequence). CDR3 sequence reads: CSAPSNRDRGINEQFF.

The genes are TRBV7-8 and TRBJ1-6; TCRdb indicates TRBD1, and absent DNA this call remains unverified. Germline CDR1 reads SGHVS; CDR2 reads FQNEAQ. This CDR3 comprises 16 residues. The CDR3 loop reads CASSRQGPMGNSPLHF.

J is TRBJ1-2 and V is TRBV6-5. The CDR3 is 11 amino acids. The germline V gene has CDR1 MNHEY and CDR2 SVGAGI. CDR3 sequence reads: CASSYGSGYTF.

This chain uses TRBV7-6 with TRBJ1-2; TCRdb's D gene call, TRBD1, goes unchecked for lack of DNA. The CDR3 contains 17 residues. The germline CDR1 and CDR2 sequences are SGHVS and FNYEAQ. The CDR3 reads CASRGRDRGLPNYGYTF. The full variable domain, its missing parts supplied by reference TRBV7-6 and TRBJ1-2, is GAGVSQSPRYKVTKRGQDVALRCDPISGHVSLYWYRQALGQGPEFLTYFNYEAQQDKSGLPNDRFSAERPEGSISTLTIQRTEQRDSAMYRCASRGRDRGLPNYGYTFGSGTRLTVV.

The rearrangement links TRBV6-1 to TRBJ1-1; the TCRdb call, TRBD1, lacks DNA for checking. This CDR3 is 14 amino acids long. Germline assignment: CDR1 MNHNS and CDR2 SASEGT. CDR3 sequence reads: CASSEDRVGTEAFF.

This chain links TRBV7-2 with TRBJ2-1; TCRdb reports TRBD2, a call that lacks DNA to check it against. Germline-derived CDR1 and CDR2 are SGHTA and FQGNSA. CDR3 size: 17 residues. CDR3 residues: CASMTSGGPKIYNEQFF.